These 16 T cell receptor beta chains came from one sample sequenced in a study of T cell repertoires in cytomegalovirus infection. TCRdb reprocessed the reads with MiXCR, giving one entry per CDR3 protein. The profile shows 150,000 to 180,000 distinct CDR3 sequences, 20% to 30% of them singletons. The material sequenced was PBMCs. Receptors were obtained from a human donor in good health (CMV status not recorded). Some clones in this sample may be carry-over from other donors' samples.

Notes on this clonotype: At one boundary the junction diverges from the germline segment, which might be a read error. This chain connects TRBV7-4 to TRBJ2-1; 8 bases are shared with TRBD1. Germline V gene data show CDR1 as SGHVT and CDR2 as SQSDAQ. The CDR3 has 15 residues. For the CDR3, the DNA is TGTGACAGCAGCACGACAGGGGACTCCTACAATGAGCAGTTCTTC. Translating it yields CDSSTTGDSYNEQFF.

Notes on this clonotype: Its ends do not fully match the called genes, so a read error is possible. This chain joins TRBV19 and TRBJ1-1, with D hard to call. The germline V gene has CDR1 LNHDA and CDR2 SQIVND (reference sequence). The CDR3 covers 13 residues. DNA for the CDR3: TGTGCCAGTAGTATGGTACTGGATTCTGAAACTTTCTTT. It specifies CASSMVLDSETFF.

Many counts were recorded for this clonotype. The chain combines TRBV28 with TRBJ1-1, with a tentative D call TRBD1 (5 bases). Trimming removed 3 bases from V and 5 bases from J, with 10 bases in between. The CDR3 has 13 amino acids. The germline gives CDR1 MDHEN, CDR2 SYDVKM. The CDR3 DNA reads TGTGCCAGCAGTTTGGGAAGGGGAACTGAAGCTTTCTTT. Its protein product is CASSLGRGTEAFF.

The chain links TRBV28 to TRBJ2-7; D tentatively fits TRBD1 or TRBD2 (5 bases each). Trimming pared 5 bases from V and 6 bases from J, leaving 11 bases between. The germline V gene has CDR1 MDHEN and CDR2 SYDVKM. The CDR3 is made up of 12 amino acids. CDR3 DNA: TGTGCCAGCAGTCCTCAGGGACGCGAGCAGTACTTC. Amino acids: CASSPQGREQYF. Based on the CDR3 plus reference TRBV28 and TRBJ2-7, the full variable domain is DVKVTQSSRYLVKRTGEKVFLECVQDMDHENMFWYRQDPGLGLRLIYFSYDVKMKEKGDIPEGYSVSREKKERFSLILESASTNQTSMYLCASSPQGREQYFGPGTRLTVT.

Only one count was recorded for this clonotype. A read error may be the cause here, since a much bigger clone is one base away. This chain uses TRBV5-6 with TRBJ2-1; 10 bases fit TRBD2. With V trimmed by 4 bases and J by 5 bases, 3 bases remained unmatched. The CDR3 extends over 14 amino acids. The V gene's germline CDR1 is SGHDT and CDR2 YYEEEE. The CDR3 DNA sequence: TGTGCCAGCAGCCTGGGACTAGCGAACAATGAGCAGTTCTTC. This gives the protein CASSLGLANNEQFF. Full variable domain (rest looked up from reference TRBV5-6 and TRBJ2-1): DAGVTQSPTHLIKTRGQQVTLRCSPKSGHDTVSWYQQALGQGPQFIFQYYEEEERQRGNFPDRFSGHQFPNYSSELNVNALLLGDSALYLCASSLGLANNEQFFGPGTRLTVL.

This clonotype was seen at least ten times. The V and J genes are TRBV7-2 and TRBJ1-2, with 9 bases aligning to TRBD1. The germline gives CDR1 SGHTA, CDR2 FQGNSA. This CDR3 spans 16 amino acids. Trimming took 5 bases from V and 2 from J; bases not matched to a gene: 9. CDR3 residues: CASSLDRGGFNYGYTF. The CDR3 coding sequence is TGTGCCAGCAGCCTAGACAGGGGGGGTTTCAACTATGGCTACACCTTC.

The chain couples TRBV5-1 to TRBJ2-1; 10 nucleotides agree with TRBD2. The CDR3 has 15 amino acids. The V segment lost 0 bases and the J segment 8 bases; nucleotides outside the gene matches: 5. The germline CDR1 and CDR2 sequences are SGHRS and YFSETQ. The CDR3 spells CASSLASGSFHEQFF. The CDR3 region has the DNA TGCGCCAGCAGCTTGGCTAGCGGGAGTTTTCATGAGCAGTTCTTC.

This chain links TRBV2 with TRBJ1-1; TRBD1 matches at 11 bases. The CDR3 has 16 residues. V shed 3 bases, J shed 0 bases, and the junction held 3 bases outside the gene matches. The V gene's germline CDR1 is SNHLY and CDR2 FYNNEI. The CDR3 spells CASSDGTGGMNTEAFF. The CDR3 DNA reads TGTGCCAGCAGTGATGGGACAGGGGGGATGAACACTGAAGCTTTCTTT.

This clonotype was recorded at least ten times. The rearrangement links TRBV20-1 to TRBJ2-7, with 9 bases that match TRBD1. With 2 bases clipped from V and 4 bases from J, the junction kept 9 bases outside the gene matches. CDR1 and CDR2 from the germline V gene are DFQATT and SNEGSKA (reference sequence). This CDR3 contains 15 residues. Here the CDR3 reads CSARRTGVKVYEQYF. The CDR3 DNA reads TGCAGTGCTAGACGGACAGGGGTGAAGGTTTACGAGCAGTACTTC.

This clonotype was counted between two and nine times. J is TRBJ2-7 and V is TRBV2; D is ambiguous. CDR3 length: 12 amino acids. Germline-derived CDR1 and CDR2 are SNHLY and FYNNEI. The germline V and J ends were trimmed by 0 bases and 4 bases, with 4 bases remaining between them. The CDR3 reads CASSEAGYEQYF. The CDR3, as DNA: TGTGCCAGCAGTGAAGCGGGGTACGAGCAGTACTTC.

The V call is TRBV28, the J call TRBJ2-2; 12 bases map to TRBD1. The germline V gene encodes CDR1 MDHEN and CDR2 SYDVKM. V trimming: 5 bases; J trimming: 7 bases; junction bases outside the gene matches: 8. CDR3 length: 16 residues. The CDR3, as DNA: TGTGCCAGCAGTCGTACCGGGACAGGGGGCGGCGGGGAGCTGTTTTTT. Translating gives CASSRTGTGGGGELFF.

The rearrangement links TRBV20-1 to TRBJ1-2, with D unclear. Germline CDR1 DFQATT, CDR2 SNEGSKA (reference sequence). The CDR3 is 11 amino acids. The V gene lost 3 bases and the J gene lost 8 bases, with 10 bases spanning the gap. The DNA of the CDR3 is TGCAGTGCTAGTAAGAAAGGAGGCTACACCTTC. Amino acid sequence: CSASKKGGYTF.

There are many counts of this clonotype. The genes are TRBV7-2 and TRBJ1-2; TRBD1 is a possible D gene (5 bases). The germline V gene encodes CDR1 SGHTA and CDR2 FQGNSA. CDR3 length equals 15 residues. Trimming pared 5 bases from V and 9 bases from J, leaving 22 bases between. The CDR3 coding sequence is TGTGCCAGCAGCCATGGGACGTCGTTGGGGCGGCGCTACACCTTC. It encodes CASSHGTSLGRRYTF.

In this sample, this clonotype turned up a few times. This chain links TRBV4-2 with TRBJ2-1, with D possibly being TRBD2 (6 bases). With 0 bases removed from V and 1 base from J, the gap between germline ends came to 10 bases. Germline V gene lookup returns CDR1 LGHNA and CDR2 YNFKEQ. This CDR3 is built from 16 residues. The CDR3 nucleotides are TGTGCCAGCAGCCAAGAGGGACTTGGGTCCTACAATGAGCAGTTCTTC. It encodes CASSQEGLGSYNEQFF.

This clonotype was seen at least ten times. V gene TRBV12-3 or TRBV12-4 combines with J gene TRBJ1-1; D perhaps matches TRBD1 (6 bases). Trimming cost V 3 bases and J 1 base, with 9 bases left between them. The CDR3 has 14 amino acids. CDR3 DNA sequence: TGTGCCAGCAGTTTTGGGACAACGAACACTGAAGCTTTCTTT. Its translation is CASSFGTTNTEAFF.

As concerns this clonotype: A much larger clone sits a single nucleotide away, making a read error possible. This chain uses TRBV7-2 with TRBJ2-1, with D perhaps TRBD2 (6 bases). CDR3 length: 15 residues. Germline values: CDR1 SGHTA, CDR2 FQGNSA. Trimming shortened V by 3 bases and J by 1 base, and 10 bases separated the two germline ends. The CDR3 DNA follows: TGTGCCAGCAGCTTGGAGGGCCGTTCCTACAATGAGCAGTTCTTC. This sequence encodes CASSLEGRSYNEQFF.